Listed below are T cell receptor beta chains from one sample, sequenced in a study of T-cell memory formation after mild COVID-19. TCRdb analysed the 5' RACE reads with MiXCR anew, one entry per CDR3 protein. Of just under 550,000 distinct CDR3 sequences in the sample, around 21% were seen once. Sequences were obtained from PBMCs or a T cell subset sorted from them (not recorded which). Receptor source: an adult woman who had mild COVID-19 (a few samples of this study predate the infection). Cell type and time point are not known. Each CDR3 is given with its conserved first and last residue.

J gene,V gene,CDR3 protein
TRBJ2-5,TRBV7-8,CASSLASNERETQYF
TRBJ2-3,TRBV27,CASSFQSASGSTDTQYF
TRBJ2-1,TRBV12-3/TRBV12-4,CASSLAPASGIYNEQFF
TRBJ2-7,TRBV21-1,CASSHGTVVHEQYF
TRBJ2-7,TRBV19,CASSIVGGSSYEQYF
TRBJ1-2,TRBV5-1,CASSLEGAGGYTF
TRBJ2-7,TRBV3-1,CASSPSGTGSYEQYF
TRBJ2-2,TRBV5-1,CASSLLWAYTGELFF
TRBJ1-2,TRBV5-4,CASSLVEQGAGYTF
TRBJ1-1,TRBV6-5,CASRWTGLTEAFF
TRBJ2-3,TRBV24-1,CATSRGYPDTQYF